The 2 T cell receptor beta chains below all came from one sample that was sequenced in a study of blood T cell repertoires in COVID-19. This table comes from immunoSEQ multiplex PCR, and its TCRdb copy is limited to in-frame clones, with some not included. The sample comprises 150,000 to 200,000 clones, around 80% of which are singletons, and approximately 15% rests with the top ten. Sequencing used PBMCs or T cells enriched from blood (not recorded which). The receptors were gathered from a woman aged 50 to 60 who had recovered from COVID-19.

The V and J genes are TRBV19 and TRBJ1-1; D remains ambiguous. The germline V gene has CDR1 LNHDA and CDR2 SQIVND (reference sequence). V was trimmed by 0 bases and J by 1 base, leaving 9 bases between them. This CDR3 contains 15 residues. CDR3 residues: CASSIDPLRNTEAFF. The CDR3 DNA sequence: TGTGCCAGTAGTATAGATCCCCTGAGGAACACTGAAGCTTTCTTT. The variable domain in full, with the rest retrieved from reference TRBV19 and TRBJ1-1, is DGGITQSPKYLFRKEGQNVTLSCEQNLNHDAMYWYRQDPGQGLRLIYYSQIVNDFQKGDIAEGYSVSREKKESFPLTVTSAQKNPTAFYLCASSIDPLRNTEAFFGQGTRLTVV.

The chain uses TRBV13 and TRBJ1-4, with 9 bases matching TRBD1. The J segment lost 6 bases and the V segment lost 3 bases, leaving 2 bases of the junction unmatched. This CDR3 is 14 amino acids long. Germline lookup yields CDR1 PRHDT and CDR2 FYEKMQ (reference sequence). Written as DNA, the CDR3 is TGTGCCAGCAGCTTTCGACAGGGGGATGAAAAACTGTTTTTT. Protein product: CASSFRQGDEKLFF.